This passage covers 32 T cell receptor beta chains from one sample sequenced in a study of blood T cell repertoires in COVID-19. TCRdb's copy holds only in-frame clones and misses some; the assay was immunoSEQ multiplex PCR. The sample holds 380,000 or so clones, more than 75% seen once. Source material: peripheral blood. These receptors were collected from a human donor with acute or convalescent COVID-19. The donor label of this sample is uncertain.

The J gene is TRBJ2-2, the V gene TRBV7-9; D ambiguous. V was shortened by 5 bases and J by 4 bases, with 8 bases between the two germline ends. The CDR3 spans 13 residues. The germline V gene has CDR1 SEHNR and CDR2 FQNEAQ (reference sequence). The CDR3 region is CASSLGRTGELFF. CDR3 coding DNA: TGTGCCAGCAGCCTTGGCCGCACCGGGGAGCTGTTTTTT.

The chain employs TRBV19 and TRBJ1-1; 9 bases align to TRBD1. The CDR3 has 16 residues. Germline V lookup: CDR1 LNHDA, CDR2 SQIVND (reference sequence). J was trimmed by 0 bases and V by 9 bases; bases with no gene match: 11. CDR3 residues: CASSTGTGRMNTEAFF. The CDR3 DNA follows: TGTGCCAGCTCGACCGGGACAGGGAGGATGAACACTGAAGCTTTCTTT.

The CDR3 sequence: CASSQDVGRLNEKLFF. The CDR3 DNA is TGTGCCAGCAGCCAAGATGTAGGCAGACTTAATGAAAAACTGTTTTTT. The gene calls are TRBV14 and TRBJ1-4; D not certain. V gave up 0 bases and J gave up 4 bases, with 12 bases separating them. CDR3 length: 16 residues. Per the germline V gene, CDR1 is SGHDN and CDR2 is FVKESK.

V is TRBV6-2 or TRBV6-3 and J is TRBJ2-7, with 8 bases matching TRBD2. Germline V gene sequence: CDR1 MNHEY, CDR2 SVGEGT. This CDR3 is built from 14 residues. Germline trimming cut 2 bases from V and 6 bases from J; bases unmatched to any gene: 6. Here the CDR3 DNA reads TGTGCCAGCAGTTACGATGGGACTAGTCGCGAGCAGTACTTC. Protein product: CASSYDGTSREQYF.

The chain uses TRBV28 and TRBJ1-2; TRBD1 matches at 9 bases. CDR1 is MDHEN, CDR2 SYDVKM, per germline. The trim removed 6 bases at V and 4 bases at J, leaving 15 bases unmatched. CDR3 size: 17 residues. In nucleotides, the CDR3 is TGTGCCAGCAGCTCAGACCTTGACAGGGGGTTGGTCTATGGCTACACCTTC. Protein: CASSSDLDRGLVYGYTF.

V and J are TRBV7-8 and TRBJ2-7; TRBD2 aligns across 7 bases. The germline CDR1 and CDR2 sequences are SGHVS and FQNEAQ. The CDR3 totals 12 residues. J lost 7 bases, V lost 2 bases, and 2 bases had no gene match. The CDR3 sequence is CASSLMGGEQYF. CDR3 nucleotide sequence: TGTGCCAGCAGCTTAATGGGGGGGGAGCAGTACTTC.

The rearrangement uses TRBV20-1 and TRBJ2-1, with TRBD2 as a possible D gene (6 bases). The CDR3 is 13 amino acids. The V end lost 3 bases, the J end lost 4 bases, and 10 bases lay between the germline ends. CDR1 is DFQATT, CDR2 SNEGSKA, per germline (reference sequence). CDR3 in amino acids: CSASRELYNEQFF. The DNA of the CDR3 is TGCAGTGCTAGTCGGGAGCTGTACAATGAGCAGTTCTTC.

The chain carries TRBV4-1 and TRBJ2-7, with 10 bases identical to TRBD1. From germline, CDR1 is MGHRA and CDR2 YSYEKL. This CDR3 contains 17 residues. V lost 3 bases to trimming and J lost 2 bases; unmatched junction nucleotides: 10. CDR3: CASSQSLTGTGAYEQYF. The DNA for the CDR3 is TGCGCCAGCAGCCAGTCACTCACCGGGACAGGGGCCTACGAGCAGTACTTC.

V is TRBV27 and J is TRBJ2-7; 9 bases map to TRBD1. The CDR3 covers 15 residues. The junction had 7 bases not matched to a gene; V was cut back by 6 bases and J by 1 base. In germline, CDR1 is MNHEY, CDR2 SMNVEV (reference sequence). The CDR3 region is CASSSTGTGSYEQYF. The CDR3 coding sequence is TGTGCCAGCAGCTCCACCGGGACAGGGTCCTACGAGCAGTACTTC.

This chain connects TRBV6-5 to TRBJ2-1; 8 bases align to TRBD2. Germline lookup yields CDR1 MNHEY and CDR2 SVGAGI. Trimming removed 5 bases from V and 3 bases from J; junction bases left unmatched: 3. This CDR3 has 14 amino acids. CDR3 sequence: CASSRSGIYNEQFF. Here the CDR3 DNA reads TGTGCCAGCAGTCGTAGCGGGATCTACAATGAGCAGTTCTTC.

V gene TRBV7-9 combines with J gene TRBJ2-4; a weak D match, TRBD1 (6 bases). Germline values: CDR1 SEHNR, CDR2 FQNEAQ (reference sequence). Trimming stripped 1 base from V and 6 bases from J, with 10 bases between. The CDR3 spans 14 residues. The CDR3, as DNA: TGTGCCAGCAGCTTAGTCGGGACAAGAAACATTCAGTACTTC. It specifies CASSLVGTRNIQYF.

The genes are TRBV30 and TRBJ2-5; D unresolved. CDR1 is GTSNPN, CDR2 SVGIG, per germline (reference sequence). The CDR3 covers 12 residues. V was cut by 0 bases and J by 6 bases, with 8 bases left in between. In nucleotides, the CDR3 is TGTGCCTGGAGTGTACAGCAAAAGACCCAGTACTTC. Protein product: CAWSVQQKTQYF.

The genes are TRBV5-6 and TRBJ1-1, with D possibly being TRBD1 (5 bases). This CDR3 is 12 amino acids long. V was trimmed by 4 bases and J by 7 bases, leaving 11 bases between them. The germline gives CDR1 SGHDT, CDR2 YYEEEE. CDR3 coding DNA: TGTGCCAGCAGCCGTCGACAGAATGAAGCTTTCTTT. Translated, it gives CASSRRQNEAFF.

The chain is built from TRBV5-1 and TRBJ1-2; the D is unclear. Trimming took off 7 bases at V and 1 base at J, with 17 bases between the two ends. The CDR3 loop spans 15 amino acids. Germline V gene data show CDR1 as SGHRS and CDR2 as YFSETQ. Here the CDR3 DNA reads TGCGCCAGCTCCCGAGGGTGGGGAGTTAACTATGGCTACACCTTC. This sequence encodes CASSRGWGVNYGYTF.

The genes are TRBV19 and TRBJ1-6; 7 bases match TRBD1. This CDR3 contains 15 residues. CDR1 LNHDA and CDR2 SQIVND come from the germline V gene (reference sequence). The V segment lost 8 bases and the J segment 5 bases; nucleotides outside the gene matches: 9. The CDR3 sequence is CASSPRDSDNSPLHF. As DNA, the CDR3 is TGTGCCAGTTCCCCACGGGACAGCGATAATTCACCCCTCCACTTT.

V usage is TRBV5-1 and J usage is TRBJ1-6; D is unresolved. The germline V and J ends were trimmed by 0 bases and 12 bases, with 13 bases remaining between them. This CDR3 has 14 amino acids. CDR1 and CDR2 from the germline V gene are SGHRS and YFSETQ. CDR3 region: CASSLEGSWEPLHF. Written as DNA, the CDR3 is TGCGCCAGCAGCTTGGAAGGGAGCTGGGAACCCCTCCACTTT.

The chain combines TRBV5-1 with TRBJ1-2; D gene uncertain. This CDR3 region has 14 residues. Germline V lookup: CDR1 SGHRS, CDR2 YFSETQ. V was clipped by 0 bases and J by 4 bases, with 10 bases between them. Here the CDR3 DNA reads TGCGCCAGCAGCTTGGATACAGAGGGCTATGGCTACACCTTC. Its translation: CASSLDTEGYGYTF.

CDR3 in DNA: TGTGCCAGCAGCGAGCCCACAGATACGCAGTATTTT. It yields the protein CASSEPTDTQYF. The rearrangement links TRBV9 to TRBJ2-3; D unclear. Trimming shortened V by 3 bases and J by 2 bases, and 4 bases separated the two germline ends. The CDR3 is 12 amino acids. The V gene's germline CDR1 is SGDLS and CDR2 YYNGEE.

The chain uses TRBV19 and TRBJ2-4; 8 nucleotides match TRBD2. After removal of 5 bases from V and 0 bases from J, the junction contained 0 bases not matched to a gene. The CDR3 runs 14 residues. Germline V CDR1 and CDR2: LNHDA, SQIVND (reference sequence). CDR3 DNA sequence: TGTGCCAGTAGTCTAGCGGGAGCCAAAAACATTCAGTACTTC. Residues: CASSLAGAKNIQYF.

This clone was seen a few times. CDR3 sequence: CASIPPGGNYGYTF. CDR3 sequence (DNA): TGTGCCAGCATTCCCCCAGGGGGCAACTATGGCTACACCTTC. This chain links TRBV2 with TRBJ1-2; TRBD1 matches at 8 bases. Trimming took 7 bases from V and 2 from J; bases not matched to a gene: 6. This CDR3 has 14 residues. Looked up from germline, CDR1 is SNHLY and CDR2 is FYNNEI.

The chain links TRBV3-1 (or the pseudogene TRBV3-2) to TRBJ1-1, with 7 bases aligning to TRBD1. The CDR3 sequence is 15 residues long. Germline CDR1 is LGHDT and CDR2 is YNNKEL (reference sequence). Germline trimming cut 6 bases from V and 1 base from J; bases unmatched to any gene: 8. The CDR3 DNA sequence: TGTGCCAGCAGGCCCGGGGACAGTAGGAACACTGAAGCTTTCTTT. This codes for CASRPGDSRNTEAFF.

The V and J genes are TRBV15 and TRBJ1-6, with D possibly matching TRBD1 (5 bases). Looked up from germline, CDR1 is LNHNV and CDR2 is YYDKDF (reference sequence). The ends were cut back, 0 bases at V and 6 bases at J, with 15 bases in the middle. The CDR3 totals 17 residues. The CDR3 is CATSRDSRMQGNSPLHF. The CDR3 DNA sequence: TGTGCCACCAGCAGAGATAGTAGGATGCAGGGTAATTCACCCCTCCACTTT.

The chain recombines TRBV7-6 with TRBJ2-5; D is perhaps TRBD1 (7 bases). Germline CDR1 reads SGHVS; CDR2 reads FNYEAQ. The CDR3 is 16 amino acids. V was cut by 5 bases and J by 2 bases, with 18 bases left in between. The chain's CDR3 is CASSTGTRGTQETQYF. The DNA for the CDR3 is TGTGCCAGCAGCACGGGAACCAGGGGGACTCAAGAGACCCAGTACTTC.

The V and J genes are TRBV5-1 and TRBJ2-1, with D possibly TRBD2 on 5 matching bases. Germline V gene sequence: CDR1 SGHRS, CDR2 YFSETQ. Trimming shortened V by 3 bases and J by 6 bases, and 16 bases separated the two germline ends. The CDR3 has 15 amino acids. Written as DNA, the CDR3 is TGCGCCAGCAGCTGGGCGGCCGTTACTAGCAATGAGCAGTTCTTC. This gives the protein CASSWAAVTSNEQFF.

As regards this clone: The sample contains more than one DNA sequence encoding this CDR3. This chain connects TRBV18 to TRBJ1-1, with a tentative D call TRBD1 (6 bases). Germline CDR1 is KGHSH and CDR2 is LQKENI. This CDR3 comprises 13 residues. Trimming removed 4 bases from V and 1 base from J, with 7 bases in between. CDR3: CASSLGQNTEAFF. The CDR3 DNA reads as TGTGCCAGCTCACTGGGACAGAACACTGAAGCTTTCTTT.

This chain uses TRBV6-5 with TRBJ2-2; 7 bases match TRBD1. The CDR3 spans 14 residues. Germline CDR1 reads MNHEY; CDR2 reads SVGAGI. The junction had 8 bases not matched to a gene; V was cut back by 6 bases and J by 7 bases. CDR3 nucleotides: TGTGCCAGCAGGAAGGGGGCCGTCCTCGGGGAGCTGTTTTTT. Amino acids: CASRKGAVLGELFF.

The rearrangement joins TRBV6-6 to TRBJ1-1, with D perhaps TRBD1 (6 bases). Germline loops: CDR1 MNHNY, CDR2 SVGAGI (reference sequence). The CDR3 contains 16 residues. Trimming cost V 2 bases and J 0 bases, with 13 bases left between them. DNA for the CDR3: TGTGCCAGCAGTTACCCCAGGGGCCCTATGAACACTGAAGCTTTCTTT. Encoded protein: CASSYPRGPMNTEAFF.

This clone appeared many times. V is TRBV28 and J is TRBJ2-1, with unresolved D. Trimming cost V 3 bases and J 9 bases, with 12 bases left between them. The CDR3 has 13 residues. Germline CDR1 reads MDHEN; CDR2 reads SYDVKM. The CDR3: CASSLIGLGEQFF. CDR3 sequence (DNA): TGTGCCAGCAGTTTGATCGGCCTAGGTGAGCAGTTCTTC.

In its sample, this clone was seen a few times. CDR3 sequence reads: CASTPLGGAQETQYF. The CDR3 DNA reads as TGTGCCAGTACTCCCCTGGGGGGGGCACAAGAGACCCAGTACTTC. The chain links TRBV19 to TRBJ2-5, with D possibly TRBD2 on 7 matching bases. The CDR3 runs 15 residues. With 7 bases removed from V and 2 bases from J, the gap between germline ends came to 17 bases. The germline V gene has CDR1 LNHDA and CDR2 SQIVND (reference sequence).

The chain recombines TRBV6-1 with TRBJ2-3, with D uncertain. The CDR3 sequence is 11 residues long. V was pared by 3 bases and J by 7 bases, with 5 bases between. Germline assignment: CDR1 MNHNS and CDR2 SASEGT. The CDR3 spells CASSERNTQYF. The CDR3 bases are TGTGCCAGCAGTGAGCGGAATACGCAGTATTTT.

The chain employs TRBV7-9 and TRBJ2-1; 9 bases agree with TRBD2. The CDR3 loop spans 16 amino acids. Germline values: CDR1 SEHNR, CDR2 FQNEAQ (reference sequence). The V segment lost 4 bases and the J segment 1 base; nucleotides outside the gene matches: 5. In nucleotides, the CDR3 is TGTGCCAGCAGCTCCGGACTAGCGTTTTCCTACAATGAGCAGTTCTTC. Its translation: CASSSGLAFSYNEQFF.

J is TRBJ1-5 and V is TRBV19, with D uncertain. V lost 5 bases and J 3 bases, leaving 8 bases between the germline ends. Germline CDR1 reads LNHDA; CDR2 reads SQIVND (reference sequence). The CDR3 loop spans 13 amino acids. CDR3: CASSSQNNQPQHF. CDR3 DNA sequence: TGTGCCAGTAGTTCGCAGAACAATCAGCCCCAGCATTTT.